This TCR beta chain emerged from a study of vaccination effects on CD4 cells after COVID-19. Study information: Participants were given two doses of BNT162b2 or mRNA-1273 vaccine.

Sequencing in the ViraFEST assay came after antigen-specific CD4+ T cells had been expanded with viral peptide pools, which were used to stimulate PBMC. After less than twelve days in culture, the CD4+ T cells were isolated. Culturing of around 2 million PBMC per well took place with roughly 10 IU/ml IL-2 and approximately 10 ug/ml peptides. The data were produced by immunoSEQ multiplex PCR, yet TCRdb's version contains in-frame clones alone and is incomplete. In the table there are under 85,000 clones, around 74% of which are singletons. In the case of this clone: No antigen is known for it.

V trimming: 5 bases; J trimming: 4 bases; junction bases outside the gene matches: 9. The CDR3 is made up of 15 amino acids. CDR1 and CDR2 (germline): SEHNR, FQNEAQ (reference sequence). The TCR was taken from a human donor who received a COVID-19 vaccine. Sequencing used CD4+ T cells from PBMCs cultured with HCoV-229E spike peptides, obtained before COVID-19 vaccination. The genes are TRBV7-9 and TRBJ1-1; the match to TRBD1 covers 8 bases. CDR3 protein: CASSLGQGSITEAFF. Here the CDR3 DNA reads TGTGCCAGCAGCCTCGGACAGGGATCGATCACTGAAGCTTTCTTT.